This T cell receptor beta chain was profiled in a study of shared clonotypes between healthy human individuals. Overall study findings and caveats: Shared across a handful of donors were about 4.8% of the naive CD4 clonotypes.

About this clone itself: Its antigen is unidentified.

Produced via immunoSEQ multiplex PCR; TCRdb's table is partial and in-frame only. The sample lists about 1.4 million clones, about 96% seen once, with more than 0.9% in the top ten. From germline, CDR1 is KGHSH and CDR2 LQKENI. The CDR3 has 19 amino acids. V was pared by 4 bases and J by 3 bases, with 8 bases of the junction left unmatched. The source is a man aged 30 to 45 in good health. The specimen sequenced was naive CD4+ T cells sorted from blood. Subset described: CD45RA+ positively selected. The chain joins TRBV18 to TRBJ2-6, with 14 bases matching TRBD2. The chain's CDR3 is CASSLTGTSGSGGANVLTF. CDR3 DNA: TGTGCCAGCTCACTAACCGGGACTAGCGGGAGCGGTGGGGCCAACGTCCTGACTTTC.